Presented here are 13 T cell receptor beta chains from one specimen sequenced in a study of blood T cell repertoires in COVID-19. Here immunoSEQ multiplex PCR was the method, and the copy in TCRdb shows in-frame clones only, minus some. Among around 260,000 clones listed, around 90% were seen once. The material sequenced was peripheral blood. The receptors originated from a middle-aged woman who had recovered from COVID-19.

The chain has TRBV9 and TRBJ1-1; 9 bases line up with TRBD1. The germline CDR1 and CDR2 sequences are SGDLS and YYNGEE. The ends lost 0 bases at V and 3 bases at J; junction bases unmatched: 6. The CDR3 contains 16 residues. In DNA, the CDR3 is TGTGCCAGCAGCGTAGGGACAGGGGCTTGGTACACTGAAGCTTTCTTT. Its protein is CASSVGTGAWYTEAFF.

This clone was seen only a few times. This chain's CDR3 is CASSSRTGLAGYGYTF. The CDR3 region has the DNA TGTGCCAGCAGTTCACGGACAGGCCTGGCGGGCTATGGCTACACCTTC. The chain employs TRBV6-5 and TRBJ1-2; 7 positions agree with TRBD1. CDR1 is MNHEY and CDR2 is SVGAGI in the germline V gene. The CDR3 is 16 residues long. J lost 4 bases, V lost 4 bases, and 12 bases had no gene match.

The gene calls are TRBV10-3 and TRBJ2-1; a possible D gene is TRBD1 (5 bases). Per the germline V gene, CDR1 is ENHRY and CDR2 is SYGVKD. Trimming shortened V by 6 bases and J by 7 bases, and 13 bases separated the two germline ends. The CDR3 contains 13 residues. CDR3 residues: CAISGRTTNEQFF. Here the CDR3 DNA reads TGTGCCATCAGCGGACGGACAACAAATGAGCAGTTCTTC.

This chain uses TRBV18 with TRBJ2-1; 8 bases are shared with TRBD1. Germline lookup yields CDR1 KGHSH and CDR2 LQKENI. V shed 3 bases, J shed 3 bases, and the junction held 4 bases outside the gene matches. The CDR3 has 15 residues. The CDR3 nucleotides read TGTGCCAGCTCACCCTCGGACAGGGTCTACAATGAGCAGTTCTTC. It is translated as CASSPSDRVYNEQFF.

This chain connects TRBV5-4 to TRBJ2-3; 10 bases map to TRBD1. Trimming cost V 3 bases and J 1 base; bases outside gene matches: 2. The CDR3 sequence is 15 residues long. CDR1 SGHNT and CDR2 YYREEE come from the germline V gene (reference sequence). The CDR3 spells CASSWTGGGTDTQYF. In DNA form, the CDR3 reads TGTGCCAGCAGCTGGACAGGGGGAGGCACAGATACGCAGTATTTT.

The chain combines TRBV28 with TRBJ2-3; 8 bases are shared with TRBD2. V gave up 3 bases and J gave up 2 bases; unmatched junction bases: 7. This CDR3 comprises 16 residues. Germline V CDR1 and CDR2: MDHEN, SYDVKM. The CDR3 DNA follows: TGTGCCAGCAGTTTTATGTCGGGAGGGCTCACAGATACGCAGTATTTT. This gives the protein CASSFMSGGLTDTQYF.

The V gene is TRBV2, the J gene TRBJ2-3; 10 bases agree with TRBD2. The CDR3 runs to 17 residues. Germline V gives CDR1 SNHLY, CDR2 FYNNEI. The junction had 6 bases not matched to a gene; V was cut back by 0 bases and J by 3 bases. CDR3 coding DNA: TGTGCCAGCAGTGAAGCGCTTCGACTAGCGGGTACAGATACGCAGTATTTT. It translates to CASSEALRLAGTDTQYF.

This chain connects TRBV7-9 to TRBJ2-1, with 11 bases matching TRBD2. The CDR3 runs 15 residues. Germline V CDR1 and CDR2: SEHNR, FQNEAQ (reference sequence). V gave up 3 bases and J gave up 9 bases; unmatched junction bases: 7. This CDR3 is CASSLVAGGPGEQFF. CDR3 sequence (DNA): TGTGCCAGCAGCTTGGTAGCGGGAGGGCCGGGTGAGCAGTTCTTC.

This clone was seen once. V is TRBV10-3 and J is TRBJ1-5, with 7 bases that match TRBD1. With V trimmed by 0 bases and J by 7 bases, 9 bases remained unmatched. Germline CDR1 is ENHRY and CDR2 is SYGVKD. The CDR3 is 16 amino acids. In DNA form, the CDR3 reads TGTGCCATCAGTGAGTCGAGTTTTACAGGGGAACAGCCCCAGCATTTT. As protein: CAISESSFTGEQPQHF.

The V and J genes are TRBV11-3 and TRBJ1-4; TRBD1 might be the D (6 bases). Trimming stripped 2 bases from V and 4 bases from J, with 11 bases between. The CDR3 extends over 15 amino acids. Germline V gene sequence: CDR1 SGHNT, CDR2 YENEEA. CDR3 DNA sequence: TGTGCCAGCAGCTTACTTGGGGGCGGTAATGAAAAACTGTTTTTT. Protein product: CASSLLGGGNEKLFF.

The chain has TRBV5-1 and TRBJ2-7, with 8 bases matching TRBD2. V dropped 1 base and J dropped 4; count of bases not matched to a gene: 7. CDR3 length: 15 residues. Germline V CDR1 and CDR2: SGHRS, YFSETQ. This chain's CDR3 is CASSLSTGGRYEQYF. The CDR3 DNA reads as TGCGCCAGCAGCTTGAGTACGGGAGGGAGGTACGAGCAGTACTTC.

This chain links TRBV7-9 with TRBJ2-3, with 7 bases matching TRBD2. V trimming: 2 bases; J trimming: 2 bases; junction bases outside the gene matches: 4. The CDR3 sequence is 15 residues long. Germline V CDR1 and CDR2: SEHNR, FQNEAQ (reference sequence). The CDR3 is CASSLSGTTTDTQYF. CDR3 DNA sequence: TGTGCCAGCAGCTTATCGGGGACTACCACAGATACGCAGTATTTT.

The chain uses TRBV7-2 and TRBJ1-4; 8 positions agree with TRBD1. The CDR3 contains 17 residues. Germline values: CDR1 SGHTA, CDR2 FQGNSA. The J segment lost 3 bases and the V segment lost 3 bases, leaving 9 bases of the junction unmatched. Here the CDR3 reads CASSFNRGSSSNEKLFF. The CDR3 nucleotides are TGTGCCAGCAGCTTCAACAGGGGGAGTAGTTCTAATGAAAAACTGTTTTTT. Based on the CDR3 plus reference TRBV7-2 and TRBJ1-4, the full variable domain is GAGVSQSPSNKVTEKGKDVELRCDPISGHTALYWYRQSLGQGLEFLIYFQGNSAPDKSGLPSDRFSAERTGGSVSTLTIQRTQQEDSAVYLCASSFNRGSSSNEKLFFGSGTQLSVL.